Each of the 32 T cell receptor beta chains below was sequenced from the same sample in a study of blood T cells in healthy people across ages. Primed by a sample-barcoded 5' primer and a J-beta primer mix, a second PCR proceeded for about 7 to 11 cycles. TCRdb passed the 5' RACE reads through MiXCR, listing each CDR3 protein once. The sample has 550,000 to 600,000 distinct CDR3 sequences, roughly 48% seen once. Sequencing was carried out using blood. These TCRs come from a man at least 80 years old in good health.

This clonotype was counted only a few times. The CDR3 is CASSQDRAGTQFF. The DNA for the CDR3 is TGCGCCAGCAGCCAAGACCGAGCGGGGACTCAGTTCTTC. V is TRBV4-3 and J is TRBJ2-1; 7 bases are shared with TRBD2. V gave up 0 bases and J gave up 13 bases; unmatched junction bases: 6. Germline CDR1 reads LGHNA; CDR2 reads YSLEER. The CDR3 extends over 13 amino acids.

There are a few counts of this clonotype. The chain links TRBV12-3 or TRBV12-4 to TRBJ2-3, with 10 bases that match TRBD1. This CDR3 comprises 14 residues. The ends lost 10 bases at V and 1 base at J; junction bases unmatched: 5. The CDR3 DNA reads as TGTGCCACCCGACAGGGGGCGGGCACAGATACGCAGTATTTT. This codes for CATRQGAGTDTQYF.

The chain carries TRBV11-2 and TRBJ2-5; TRBD1 aligns across 7 bases. V shed 4 bases, J shed 1 base, and the junction held 3 bases outside the gene matches. The CDR3 length is 14 residues. The germline CDR1 and CDR2 sequences are SGHAT and FQNNGV. The CDR3 nucleotides are TGTGCCAGCAGCTCTGACAGGGTCCAAGAGACCCAGTACTTC. Protein sequence: CASSSDRVQETQYF.

The chain's CDR3 is CASSQEGLAGGPADTQYF. The CDR3 DNA reads TGCGCCAGCAGCCAAGAGGGACTAGCGGGGGGTCCGGCAGATACGCAGTATTTT. The chain employs TRBV4-3 and TRBJ2-3; TRBD2 matches 15 bases. The CDR3 covers 18 residues. The ends lost 0 bases at V and 4 bases at J; junction bases unmatched: 5. The germline gives CDR1 LGHNA, CDR2 YSLEER.

The gene calls are TRBV20-1 and TRBJ1-5; 12 bases line up with TRBD1. The CDR3 has 15 amino acids. Trimming at V came to 5 bases and at J to 4 bases, leaving 6 bases not matched to a gene. Germline V gene sequence: CDR1 DFQATT, CDR2 SNEGSKA (reference sequence). The CDR3 bases are TGCAGTGCTCGTGGGACAGGGGGCGCAAATCAGCCCCAGCATTTT. Translating gives CSARGTGGANQPQHF.

The chain carries TRBV12-3 or TRBV12-4 and TRBJ2-5, with D maybe TRBD2 (6 bases). This CDR3 spans 13 amino acids. The V end lost 4 bases, the J end lost 4 bases, and 10 bases lay between the germline ends. The DNA for the CDR3 is TGTGCCAGCAGTTCTCCGGGGGTAGAGACCCAGTACTTC. Its translation: CASSSPGVETQYF.

In DNA, the CDR3 is TGCAGTGCCTTGGGTGGGCGGGGGGCTTCCTACGAGCAGTACTTC. Protein sequence: CSALGGRGASYEQYF. The chain couples TRBV20-1 to TRBJ2-7; TRBD2 matches 8 bases. The V segment lost 6 bases and the J segment 1 base; nucleotides outside the gene matches: 11. The length of the CDR3 is 15 residues. Germline CDR1 and CDR2: DFQATT and SNEGSKA (reference sequence).

The chain recombines TRBV20-1 with TRBJ2-5, with 7 bases fitting TRBD2. The J segment lost 4 bases and the V segment lost 3 bases, leaving 8 bases of the junction unmatched. Germline CDR1 reads DFQATT; CDR2 reads SNEGSKA (reference sequence). The CDR3 length is 14 residues. The CDR3 bases are TGCAGTGCTAGGGTAGCGGGCCTCCGAGAGACCCAGTACTTC. Translating gives CSARVAGLRETQYF.

V gene TRBV14 combines with J gene TRBJ2-7; the D gene is possibly TRBD1 (5 bases). Germline V gene sequence: CDR1 SGHDN, CDR2 FVKESK. This CDR3 comprises 13 residues. Between the trimmed V and J ends, which lost 4 bases and 6 bases, there was a span of 13 bases. CDR3 sequence (DNA): TGTGCCAGCAGCCCCGCCAGGGTAGGCGAGCAGTACTTC. Its translation is CASSPARVGEQYF.

The chain employs TRBV7-9 and TRBJ2-1, with unresolved D. Germline CDR1 SEHNR, CDR2 FQNEAQ (reference sequence). The CDR3 spans 12 residues. The chain's CDR3 is CSAQDSYNEQFF. CDR3 coding DNA: TGTTCCGCCCAGGACTCCTACAATGAGCAGTTCTTC.

In this sample, this clonotype turned up many times. The chain recombines TRBV6-6 with TRBJ2-2; D may be TRBD1 or TRBD2 (5 bases each). V lost 6 bases and J 7 bases, leaving 18 bases between the germline ends. The CDR3 runs 15 residues. The germline V gene encodes CDR1 MNHNY and CDR2 SVGAGI (reference sequence). CDR3 sequence (DNA): TGTGCCAGCAGCCTGCCGGGTTGGGGGTTCGGGGAGCTGTTTTTT. This translates into CASSLPGWGFGELFF.

The chain uses TRBV3-1 and TRBJ1-3; a possible D gene is TRBD1 (6 bases). The CDR3 runs to 11 residues. Trimming removed 10 bases at V and 5 bases at J, with 9 bases between. In germline, CDR1 is LGHDT, CDR2 YNNKEL (reference sequence). The CDR3 spells CATGQRNTIYF. CDR3 bases: TGTGCCACCGGACAGAGAAACACCATATATTTT.

The chain is built from TRBV10-3 and TRBJ2-3; no clear D gene. Trimming removed 4 bases at V and 6 bases at J, with 14 bases between. The CDR3 runs to 14 residues. CDR1 ENHRY and CDR2 SYGVKD come from the germline V gene. This CDR3 is CAISVSPPGDTQYF. CDR3 coding DNA: TGTGCCATCAGTGTTTCGCCCCCCGGGGATACGCAGTATTTT.

The rearrangement uses TRBV7-2 and TRBJ1-5; 7 bases are a match to TRBD1. Germline CDR1 and CDR2: SGHTA and FQGNSA. The V and J ends lost 2 bases and 6 bases, in that order; junction bases with no gene match: 7. The CDR3 is 15 amino acids. As DNA, the CDR3 is TGTGCCAGCAGCTTACAGGCAGGGGGGATTCAGCCCCAGCATTTT. Encoded protein: CASSLQAGGIQPQHF.

The chain carries TRBV10-3 and TRBJ2-4, with 9 bases aligning to TRBD2. Germline V CDR1 and CDR2: ENHRY, SYGVKD. The trim removed 6 bases at V and 15 bases at J, leaving 18 bases unmatched. The CDR3 length is 15 residues. The CDR3 DNA reads as TGTGCCATCAGCGAAGTCCTTAGCGGGGGCTACGAGCGGTACTTC. This gives the protein CAISEVLSGGYERYF.

The chain has TRBV7-6 and TRBJ1-1; D is perhaps TRBD1 (6 bases). Germline V gene data show CDR1 as SGHVS and CDR2 as FNYEAQ. V lost 6 bases, J lost 2 bases, and 10 bases lay in between. CDR3 length: 13 residues. CDR3 sequence: CASSWTDNTEAFF. The CDR3 DNA reads TGTGCCAGCAGTTGGACAGACAACACTGAAGCTTTCTTT.

V usage is TRBV5-1 and J usage is TRBJ2-2, with 9 bases identical to TRBD1. The CDR3 runs to 15 residues. V was clipped by 4 bases and J by 3 bases; unmatched bases: 4. Germline CDR1 reads SGHRS; CDR2 reads YFSETQ. Here the CDR3 reads CASSGRDRDTGELFF. The CDR3, as DNA: TGCGCCAGCAGCGGCCGGGACAGGGACACCGGGGAGCTGTTTTTT.

This clonotype was observed a handful of times. This rearrangement joins TRBV7-2 to TRBJ2-5; TRBD2 might be the D (6 bases). CDR3 length equals 15 residues. Germline CDR1 is SGHTA and CDR2 is FQGNSA. The ends were cut back, 5 bases at V and 4 bases at J, with 17 bases in the middle. CDR3 region: CASSATGTEGETQYF. The CDR3 nucleotides are TGTGCCAGCAGCGCCACCGGGACGGAGGGAGAGACCCAGTACTTC.

The J gene is TRBJ1-6, the V gene TRBV18; D may be TRBD1 (6 bases). Looked up from germline, CDR1 is KGHSH and CDR2 is LQKENI. The V end was cut by 2 bases, the J end by 5 bases, with 13 bases between. This CDR3 has 16 residues. CDR3 in amino acids: CASSPNVRGNNSPLHF. The CDR3 DNA reads as TGTGCCAGCTCACCAAACGTCAGGGGCAATAATTCACCCCTCCACTTT.

The chain carries TRBV3-1 and TRBJ1-1; no clear D gene. The CDR3 sequence is 11 residues long. V lost 4 bases and J lost 8, with 8 bases in between. Germline CDR1 is LGHDT and CDR2 is YNNKEL (reference sequence). Here the CDR3 DNA reads TGTGCCAGCAGCCGAACAGACGAAGCTTTCTTT. It translates to CASSRTDEAFF.

The genes are TRBV7-9 and TRBJ2-5; a possible D gene is TRBD1 (6 bases). The CDR3 contains 13 residues. Trimming stripped 4 bases from V and 11 bases from J, with 17 bases between. Germline V gene lookup returns CDR1 SEHNR and CDR2 FQNEAQ (reference sequence). CDR3 nucleotide sequence: TGTGCCAGCAGCTCTTACAGGGACAATGAGCAGTACTTC. Its protein is CASSSYRDNEQYF.

Comments on this clonotype: Possible read error: a much larger clone is one base away. The chain uses TRBV6-6 and TRBJ2-1; TRBD1 might be the D (5 bases). Germline loops: CDR1 MNHNY, CDR2 SVGAGI (reference sequence). This CDR3 is built from 14 residues. V was cut by 5 bases and J by 9 bases, with 17 bases left in between. CDR3 sequence reads: CASSDGQGTGEQFF. For the CDR3, the DNA is TGTGCCAGCAGTGACGGGCAGGGCACGGGTGAGCAGTTCTTC.

This clonotype was seen more than once but under ten times. V gene TRBV7-2 combines with J gene TRBJ2-7, with unresolved D. Between the trimmed V and J ends, which lost 8 bases and 0 bases, there was a span of 14 bases. This CDR3 spans 14 amino acids. Germline V CDR1 and CDR2: SGHTA, FQGNSA. CDR3 DNA sequence: TGTGCCAGCGTCCCGCAGTCATACTCCTACGAGCAGTACTTC. This translates into CASVPQSYSYEQYF.

The chain uses TRBV24-1 and TRBJ2-3; no definite D call. Germline V lookup: CDR1 KGHDR, CDR2 SFDVKD. The CDR3 extends over 13 amino acids. V was clipped by 4 bases and J by 8 bases, with 12 bases between them. Here the CDR3 DNA reads TGTGCCACCAGTGACTCGACCTCTTTTACGCAGTATTTT. It is translated as CATSDSTSFTQYF.

This clonotype came up once. The chain couples TRBV29-1 to TRBJ2-7, with D possibly TRBD2 on 5 matching bases. Germline-derived CDR1 and CDR2 are SQVTM and ANQGSEA. The CDR3 is 12 amino acids. V was trimmed by 0 bases and J by 4 bases, leaving 7 bases between them. The CDR3 spells CSVEDPGYEQYF. DNA for the CDR3: TGCAGCGTTGAAGATCCGGGATACGAGCAGTACTTC.

This clonotype is a singleton in its sample. The V and J genes are TRBV7-2 and TRBJ2-1, with D uncertain. V lost 5 bases, J lost 6 bases, and 5 bases lay in between. The CDR3 runs 11 residues. Germline lookup yields CDR1 SGHTA and CDR2 FQGNSA. The CDR3 sequence is CASSNPNEQFF. The CDR3, as DNA: TGTGCCAGCAGCAATCCCAATGAGCAGTTCTTC.

The chain employs TRBV20-1 and TRBJ2-5; D gene uncertain. The CDR3 totals 12 residues. The germline V gene encodes CDR1 DFQATT and CDR2 SNEGSKA (reference sequence). V was cut by 6 bases and J by 2 bases, with 10 bases left in between. The CDR3 spells CSARAQQETQYF. Here the CDR3 DNA reads TGCAGTGCACGGGCCCAACAAGAGACCCAGTACTTC.

V and J are TRBV30 and TRBJ1-2, with D unclear. CDR3 length: 15 amino acids. Deletions cut 2 bases from V and 1 base from J, with 14 bases between. Germline V gene lookup returns CDR1 GTSNPN and CDR2 SVGIG (reference sequence). DNA for the CDR3: TGTGCCTGGAGTTATTCGAGAACATATAACTATGGCTACACCTTC. It specifies CAWSYSRTYNYGYTF.

The chain uses TRBV6-1 and TRBJ2-3; TRBD1 might be the D (6 bases). Trimming left V 2 bases short and J 4 bases short, with 16 bases between. Germline lookup yields CDR1 MNHNS and CDR2 SASEGT. The length of the CDR3 is 16 residues. As DNA, the CDR3 is TGTGCCAGCAGTGAAAGGAGACAGGCTGGGGCAGATACGCAGTATTTT. Its protein is CASSERRQAGADTQYF.

The chain has TRBV27 and TRBJ2-7; 7 nucleotides match TRBD1. Germline CDR1 is MNHEY and CDR2 is SMNVEV (reference sequence). V was pared by 6 bases and J by 0 bases, with 8 bases of the junction left unmatched. The CDR3 runs to 15 residues. In DNA form, the CDR3 reads TGTGCCAGCAGCTCGACAGGGACGATCTCCTACGAGCAGTACTTC. Translated: CASSSTGTISYEQYF.

The rearrangement joins TRBV20-1 to TRBJ2-5; 7 bases agree with TRBD2. The germline V gene has CDR1 DFQATT and CDR2 SNEGSKA (reference sequence). The CDR3 sequence is 14 residues long. Trimming at V came to 5 bases and at J to 2 bases, leaving 8 bases not matched to a gene. CDR3 amino acids: CSAFQRGPQETQYF. The CDR3 DNA is TGCAGTGCTTTCCAGCGGGGCCCACAAGAGACCCAGTACTTC.

The chain is built from TRBV2 and TRBJ2-4; tentatively, D is TRBD2 (5 bases). V was cut by 7 bases and J by 9 bases, with 13 bases left in between. The CDR3 loop spans 12 amino acids. Germline V CDR1 and CDR2: SNHLY, FYNNEI. The CDR3 region has the DNA TGTGCCAGCACCGAGGGCCGGGCCATTCAGTACTTC. Translated: CASTEGRAIQYF.